What follows are 30 T cell receptor beta chains derived from one specimen sequenced in a study of cytomegalovirus exposure and HLA in healthy donors (dated by TCRdb to about 2017). Receptors were amplified or captured by the immunoSEQ multiplex PCR assay. For the multiplex PCR, a mixture combining 60 forward primers for TCR Vbeta segments and 13 reverse primers for TCR Jbeta segments was used. The source is immuneACCESS, and TCRdb retained only in-frame sequences with V and J called. Part of the clones is not carried over; for the studies checked, unresolved V genes explain less than half of this, and the remainder is unexplained. This sample lists about 160,000 clones; 77% were detected once. The ten largest clones add up to around 2.1% of the sample. The sample was PBMCs. These TCRs come from a man between 50 and 59 years old in good health and CMV-seropositive.

V gene TRBV16 combines with J gene TRBJ1-2; D is possibly TRBD1 (5 bases). This CDR3 comprises 15 residues. V was trimmed by 0 bases and J by 0 bases, leaving 8 bases between them. The germline CDR1 and CDR2 sequences are KGHSY and FQNENV. The CDR3 coding sequence is TGTGCCAGCAGCCAATCGACAGTCTCTAACTATGGCTACACCTTC. Residues: CASSQSTVSNYGYTF.

The chain carries TRBV19 and TRBJ2-2, with unresolved D. Per the germline V gene, CDR1 is LNHDA and CDR2 is SQIVND (reference sequence). This CDR3 is 15 amino acids long. V was clipped by 1 base and J by 1 base, with 7 bases between them. DNA for the CDR3: TGTGCCAGTAGTATAGTCGCAGGGAACACCGGGGAGCTGTTTTTT. As protein: CASSIVAGNTGELFF.

The chain is built from TRBV5-6 and TRBJ2-5; the match to TRBD2 covers 10 bases. The CDR3 contains 14 residues. The J segment lost 6 bases and the V segment lost 1 base, leaving 3 bases of the junction unmatched. Germline values: CDR1 SGHDT, CDR2 YYEEEE. The CDR3 protein is CASSLTSGTKTQYF. CDR3 coding DNA: TGTGCCAGCAGCTTGACTAGCGGGACCAAGACCCAGTACTTC. Supplemented by reference TRBV5-6 and TRBJ2-5, the full variable domain reads DAGVTQSPTHLIKTRGQQVTLRCSPKSGHDTVSWYQQALGQGPQFIFQYYEEEERQRGNFPDRFSGHQFPNYSSELNVNALLLGDSALYLCASSLTSGTKTQYFGPGTRLLVL.

Worth noting for this clone: Different DNA sequences within this sample yield the same CDR3. The chain links TRBV7-2 to TRBJ1-1; 8 positions match TRBD1. Germline values: CDR1 SGHTA, CDR2 FQGNSA. V gave up 6 bases and J gave up 5 bases; unmatched junction bases: 8. This CDR3 has 14 residues. The CDR3 is CASRTGTGSTEAFF. The DNA for the CDR3 is TGTGCCAGCAGAACCGGGACAGGCTCGACTGAAGCTTTCTTT.

The V call is TRBV7-2, the J call TRBJ1-2, with 7 nucleotides matching TRBD1. Germline V gene sequence: CDR1 SGHTA, CDR2 FQGNSA. Losses at the gene ends were 2 bases for V and 2 bases for J; bases not matched to a gene: 2. This CDR3 is built from 14 residues. DNA for the CDR3: TGTGCCAGCAGCTTAATACAGGGGAACTATGGCTACACCTTC. This translates into CASSLIQGNYGYTF. Full variable domain (missing parts from reference TRBV7-2 and TRBJ1-2): GAGVSQSPSNKVTEKGKDVELRCDPISGHTALYWYRQSLGQGLEFLIYFQGNSAPDKSGLPSDRFSAERTGGSVSTLTIQRTQQEDSAVYLCASSLIQGNYGYTFGSGTRLTVV.

V is TRBV28 and J is TRBJ1-5; D ambiguous. The CDR3 has 12 amino acids. Germline CDR1 is MDHEN and CDR2 is SYDVKM. With 3 bases removed from V and 9 bases from J, the gap between germline ends came to 9 bases. CDR3 nucleotide sequence: TGTGCCAGCAGTTTGACTGCGTGGCCCCAGCATTTT. Translating it yields CASSLTAWPQHF.

This chain joins TRBV28 and TRBJ2-3, with 7 bases identical to TRBD2. Unmatched junction bases numbered 9, after V lost 5 bases and J lost 1 base. This CDR3 contains 16 residues. Germline values: CDR1 MDHEN, CDR2 SYDVKM. In DNA, the CDR3 is TGTGCCAGCAGTACTGCGCGCCGGGGGGGCACAGATACGCAGTATTTT. Residues: CASSTARRGGTDTQYF.

The chain combines TRBV7-6 with TRBJ1-6; D remains ambiguous. CDR1 and CDR2 from the germline V gene are SGHVS and FNYEAQ. This CDR3 is built from 15 residues. Trimming pared 0 bases from V and 6 bases from J, leaving 9 bases between. CDR3: CASSLAVRGNSPLHF. The CDR3, as DNA: TGTGCCAGCAGCTTAGCGGTGCGGGGTAATTCACCCCTCCACTTT.

This clone has a single count. V and J are TRBV5-4 and TRBJ2-7, with TRBD1 identical over 9 bases. J lost 3 bases, V lost 4 bases, and 5 bases had no gene match. The CDR3 is 14 residues long. In germline, CDR1 is SGHNT, CDR2 YYREEE (reference sequence). CDR3 sequence: CASSSPGQGYEQYF. CDR3 nucleotide sequence: TGTGCCAGCAGCAGTCCGGGACAGGGCTACGAGCAGTACTTC. The entire variable domain, with the rest obtained from reference TRBV5-4 and TRBJ2-7, is as follows: ETGVTQSPTHLIKTRGQQVTLRCSSQSGHNTVSWYQQALGQGPQFIFQYYREEENGRGNFPPRFSGLQFPNYSSELNVNALELDDSALYLCASSSPGQGYEQYFGPGTRLTVT.

This clone was counted between two and nine times. This chain uses TRBV7-8 with TRBJ2-7; 10 positions agree with TRBD1. V was clipped by 6 bases and J by 3 bases; unmatched bases: 11. The CDR3 is made up of 16 amino acids. Germline lookup yields CDR1 SGHVS and CDR2 FQNEAQ. For the CDR3, the DNA is TGTGCCAGCAGATTACTACCGGGACAGGGGTACTACGAGCAGTACTTC. This sequence encodes CASRLLPGQGYYEQYF.

The chain combines TRBV7-9 with TRBJ2-2, with 7 bases that match TRBD1. CDR1 and CDR2 (germline): SEHNR, FQNEAQ (reference sequence). This CDR3 has 16 residues. Trimming removed 4 bases from V and 2 bases from J; junction bases left unmatched: 7. The DNA for the CDR3 is TGTGCCAGCAGCTCCCCAGGGGGTGCAAACACCGGGGAGCTGTTTTTT. This gives the protein CASSSPGGANTGELFF.

Note on this clone: The sample holds other DNA sequences that translate to the same CDR3. This chain connects TRBV4-3 to TRBJ2-7; D remains ambiguous. In germline, CDR1 is LGHNA, CDR2 YSLEER. The CDR3 loop spans 14 amino acids. Between the trimmed V and J ends, which lost 0 bases and 3 bases, there was a span of 9 bases. The CDR3 loop is CASSQDLVSYEQYF. In DNA form, the CDR3 reads TGCGCCAGCAGCCAAGATCTGGTCAGCTACGAGCAGTACTTC.

V is TRBV6-1 and J is TRBJ1-4; possible D gene TRBD1, 5 bases. Germline V gene sequence: CDR1 MNHNS, CDR2 SASEGT. V was shortened by 2 bases and J by 5 bases, with 12 bases between the two germline ends. This CDR3 region has 15 residues. CDR3 sequence reads: CASSEHKGLNEKLFF. Here the CDR3 DNA reads TGTGCCAGCAGTGAACATAAGGGGTTAAATGAAAAACTGTTTTTT.

The V call is TRBV30, the J call TRBJ1-5; D is perhaps TRBD1 (5 bases). V was shortened by 5 bases and J by 2 bases, with 19 bases between the two germline ends. The CDR3 runs to 16 residues. Germline loops: CDR1 GTSNPN, CDR2 SVGIG (reference sequence). The CDR3, as DNA: TGTGCCTGGTCTACCCAAGGGGCAGGCGGCAATCAGCCCCAGCATTTT. Its protein product is CAWSTQGAGGNQPQHF. Full variable domain (missing parts from reference TRBV30 and TRBJ1-5): SQTIHQWPATLVQPVGSPLSLECTVEGTSNPNLYWYRQAAGRGLQLLFYSVGIGQISSEVPQNLSASRPQDRQFILSSKKLLLSDSGFYLCAWSTQGAGGNQPQHFGDGTRLSIL.

The chain joins TRBV7-8 to TRBJ1-5; a possible D gene is TRBD1 (6 bases). V lost 0 bases, J lost 5 bases, and 8 bases lay in between. In germline, CDR1 is SGHVS, CDR2 FQNEAQ. This CDR3 has 14 amino acids. CDR3 nucleotides: TGTGCCAGCAGCTTAGCAGGGGGATATCAGCCCCAGCATTTT. Amino acids: CASSLAGGYQPQHF.

The V gene is TRBV28, the J gene TRBJ1-2, with D unclear. Trimming took off 5 bases at V and 0 bases at J, with 10 bases between the two ends. Germline loops: CDR1 MDHEN, CDR2 SYDVKM. The length of the CDR3 is 14 residues. The CDR3 protein is CASSGPRPNYGYTF. In DNA, the CDR3 is TGTGCCAGCAGTGGGCCAAGGCCTAACTATGGCTACACCTTC.

Here the CDR3 reads CASSRQPGQSVNYGYTF. As DNA, the CDR3 is TGCGCCAGCAGCCGGCAACCCGGACAGAGCGTCAACTATGGCTACACCTTC. The chain uses TRBV5-1 and TRBJ1-2; possibly TRBD1 for D (6 bases). This CDR3 comprises 17 residues. Germline CDR1 is SGHRS and CDR2 is YFSETQ. V lost 4 bases, J lost 2 bases, and 21 bases lay in between.

The chain carries TRBV27 and TRBJ2-3; D may be TRBD1 (5 bases). This CDR3 comprises 16 residues. With 4 bases removed from V and 3 bases from J, the gap between germline ends came to 17 bases. Germline lookup yields CDR1 MNHEY and CDR2 SMNVEV (reference sequence). CDR3 protein: CASSSLSARVTDTQYF. In DNA, the CDR3 is TGTGCCAGCAGTTCCCTATCCGCCAGGGTGACAGATACGCAGTATTTT.

V gene TRBV6-6 combines with J gene TRBJ1-2, with 7 bases matching TRBD1. The V gene's germline CDR1 is MNHNY and CDR2 SVGAGI (reference sequence). Losses at the gene ends were 6 bases for V and 7 bases for J; bases not matched to a gene: 8. This CDR3 is 13 amino acids long. CDR3 sequence reads: CASSPKGALGYTF. The CDR3, as DNA: TGTGCCAGCAGCCCAAAGGGGGCGCTTGGCTACACCTTC.

This clone was detected many times. The rearrangement joins TRBV6-5 to TRBJ2-1; D is perhaps TRBD1 (7 bases). Germline-derived CDR1 and CDR2 are MNHEY and SVGAGI. CDR3 length: 15 residues. V shed 0 bases and J shed 6 bases, with 12 bases lying between them. The CDR3, as DNA: TGTGCCAGCAGTTACTCGAGCCAGGGGGGCAATGAGCAGTTCTTC. It encodes CASSYSSQGGNEQFF.

The V and J genes are TRBV19 and TRBJ1-5; D ambiguous. The CDR3 extends over 14 amino acids. V shed 1 base and J shed 7 bases, with 11 bases lying between them. CDR1 and CDR2 (germline): LNHDA, SQIVND (reference sequence). This CDR3 reads CASSIVGLYQPQHF. The CDR3 coding sequence is TGTGCCAGTAGTATAGTCGGGTTGTACCAGCCCCAGCATTTT.

As DNA, the CDR3 is TGTGCCAGCAGAGTGTGGGACAGGGACGAGCAGTACTTC. This codes for CASRVWDRDEQYF. The J gene is TRBJ2-7, the V gene TRBV6-6; 9 positions agree with TRBD1. The CDR3 contains 13 residues. Losses at the gene ends were 6 bases for V and 5 bases for J; bases not matched to a gene: 5. The germline CDR1 and CDR2 sequences are MNHNY and SVGAGI (reference sequence).

The genes are TRBV2 and TRBJ1-4, with 10 bases fitting TRBD1. The CDR3 is 12 amino acids. The V segment lost 10 bases and the J segment 7 bases; nucleotides outside the gene matches: 3. Germline CDR1 is SNHLY and CDR2 is FYNNEI. CDR3 sequence reads: CATRDRGEKLFF. In DNA form, the CDR3 reads TGTGCCACCCGGGACAGGGGTGAAAAACTGTTTTTT.

The chain has TRBV5-1 and TRBJ2-7, with D unresolved. Trimming stripped 1 base from V and 0 bases from J, with 8 bases between. This CDR3 is 14 amino acids long. Germline assignment: CDR1 SGHRS and CDR2 YFSETQ. CDR3 coding DNA: TGCGCCAGCAGCTTGACAGAGAGCTCCTACGAGCAGTACTTC. Protein: CASSLTESSYEQYF.

V usage is TRBV9 and J usage is TRBJ2-1; TRBD2 aligns across 7 bases. Germline V gene sequence: CDR1 SGDLS, CDR2 YYNGEE. The CDR3 has 15 residues. J lost 6 bases, V lost 2 bases, and 8 bases had no gene match. As DNA, the CDR3 is TGTGCCAGCAGCGTCGCGGGGCTAGCGGCCAATGAGCAGTTCTTC. It translates to CASSVAGLAANEQFF.

The table lists this clone with a count of one. The gene calls are TRBV6-1 and TRBJ2-7, with TRBD1 matching over 7 bases. Trimming took 4 bases from V and 3 from J; bases not matched to a gene: 6. The CDR3 runs 14 residues. CDR1 and CDR2 (germline): MNHNS, SASEGT. The CDR3 DNA is TGTGCCAGCAGTGCCGGGACAGTCGGCTACGAGCAGTACTTC. This gives the protein CASSAGTVGYEQYF.

The chain uses TRBV28 and TRBJ2-2; 9 bases are a match to TRBD1. The length of the CDR3 is 14 residues. Trimming took 7 bases from V and 6 from J; bases not matched to a gene: 6. The germline V gene encodes CDR1 MDHEN and CDR2 SYDVKM. CDR3 bases: TGTGCCAGCAACAATAACAGGGGGCCCGGGGAGCTGTTTTTT. Residues: CASNNNRGPGELFF. The full variable domain, with the rest looked up from reference TRBV28 and TRBJ2-2, is DVKVTQSSRYLVKRTGEKVFLECVQDMDHENMFWYRQDPGLGLRLIYFSYDVKMKEKGDIPEGYSVSREKKERFSLILESASTNQTSMYLCASNNNRGPGELFFGEGSRLTVL.

The genes are TRBV19 and TRBJ1-5, with D possibly matching TRBD1 (5 bases). Germline V gene lookup returns CDR1 LNHDA and CDR2 SQIVND (reference sequence). The CDR3 is 14 amino acids. With 8 bases removed from V and 2 bases from J, the gap between germline ends came to 13 bases. Here the CDR3 DNA reads TGTGCCAGTTCTCAGGGTAGCCGCAATCAGCCCCAGCATTTT. It translates to CASSQGSRNQPQHF.

This clone was seen a few times. The chain is built from TRBV5-6 and TRBJ1-1, with D unclear. In germline, CDR1 is SGHDT, CDR2 YYEEEE. V lost 4 bases and J lost 5, with 9 bases in between. The length of the CDR3 is 12 residues. The CDR3: CASSAWSTEAFF. CDR3 coding DNA: TGTGCCAGCAGCGCCTGGAGTACTGAAGCTTTCTTT.

This clone was picked up one time. The V call is TRBV10-3, the J call TRBJ2-3; weak D call: TRBD1 (5 bases). The ends were cut back, 10 bases at V and 4 bases at J, with 18 bases in the middle. The CDR3 is 14 residues long. Germline V gene data show CDR1 as ENHRY and CDR2 as SYGVKD. CDR3 DNA: TGTGCCACAAATACGCCGCAGGGATCAGATACGCAGTATTTT. Residues: CATNTPQGSDTQYF.